This is a list of T cell receptor beta chains from one sample in a study of Ad26.COV2.S vaccination and SARS-CoV-2 variants. Assay: immunoSEQ multiplex PCR; the TCRdb copy retains only in-frame clones and omits some. The repertoire holds around 300,000 clones, with roughly 90% as singletons. Here the sequenced sample was peripheral blood, taken in a trial of Ad26.COV2.S vaccine versus placebo. All receptors come from a person between 18 and 60 years old who received the Ad26.COV2.S COVID-19 vaccine or a placebo. The CDR3 runs from the conserved cysteine through the conserved F or W. The order of the fields is J gene, V gene, clone size, D gene, CDR3 protein, CDR3 DNA. A D gene is named only where the DNA matches it firmly. Some rows mark clone size as missing; the rest say once, few, many or name a class of expanded clone.

j_gene: TRBJ2-3
v_gene: TRBV9
abundance: -
d_gene: TRBD2
CDR3aa: CASSVEAGGPDTQYF
CDR3nt: TGTGCCAGCAGCGTCGAAGCGGGAGGGCCAGATACGCAGTATTTT

j_gene: TRBJ1-6
v_gene: TRBV4-1
abundance: -
d_gene: -
CDR3aa: CASSQEITGNSPLHF
CDR3nt: TGCGCCAGCAGCCAAGAAATCACAGGGAATTCACCCCTCCACTTT

j_gene: TRBJ2-7
v_gene: TRBV6-1
abundance: -
d_gene: -
CDR3aa: CASSEHRDSYEQYF
CDR3nt: TGTGCCAGCAGTGAACACAGGGACTCCTACGAGCAGTACTTC

j_gene: TRBJ1-2
v_gene: TRBV2
abundance: -
d_gene: -
CDR3aa: CASSEGVGYGYTF
CDR3nt: TGTGCCAGCAGCGAGGGCGTGGGGTATGGCTACACCTTC

j_gene: TRBJ2-7
v_gene: TRBV6-1
abundance: -
d_gene: -
CDR3aa: CASSDTGGPYEQYF
CDR3nt: TGTGCCAGCAGTGATACTGGGGGCCCCTACGAGCAGTACTTC

j_gene: TRBJ1-1
v_gene: TRBV23-1
abundance: -
d_gene: TRBD1
CDR3aa: CASPKGAGEAFF
CDR3nt: TGCGCCAGCCCGAAGGGGGCGGGTGAAGCTTTCTTT

j_gene: TRBJ2-7
v_gene: TRBV6-2/TRBV6-3
abundance: -
d_gene: -
CDR3aa: CASSYPGHRSYEQYF
CDR3nt: TGTGCCAGCAGTTACCCGGGACATCGTTCCTACGAGCAGTACTTC

j_gene: TRBJ2-6
v_gene: TRBV3-1/TRBV3-2
abundance: -
d_gene: -
CDR3aa: CASSHYGRSSGANVLTF
CDR3nt: TGTGCCAGCAGCCATTATGGCCGCAGCTCTGGGGCCAACGTCCTGACTTTC

j_gene: TRBJ2-7
v_gene: TRBV19
abundance: -
d_gene: -
CDR3aa: CASSIVQVSYEQYF
CDR3nt: TGTGCCAGTAGTATTGTACAGGTCTCTTACGAGCAGTACTTC

j_gene: TRBJ2-2
v_gene: TRBV19
abundance: -
d_gene: -
CDR3aa: CASSMAQGPTGELFF
CDR3nt: TGTGCCAGTAGTATGGCGCAGGGACCCACCGGGGAGCTGTTTTTT

j_gene: TRBJ2-3
v_gene: TRBV15
abundance: -
d_gene: TRBD2
CDR3aa: CATSLRVAGGRDTQYF
CDR3nt: TGTGCCACCAGCCTTCGGGTAGCGGGGGGCAGAGATACGCAGTATTTT

j_gene: TRBJ2-7
v_gene: TRBV11-2
abundance: -
d_gene: TRBD2
CDR3aa: CASSSPGTSGYEQYF
CDR3nt: TGTGCCAGCAGCTCACCCGGGACTAGCGGCTACGAGCAGTACTTC

j_gene: TRBJ1-2
v_gene: TRBV7-9
abundance: -
d_gene: -
CDR3aa: CASSLIGSFYGYTF
CDR3nt: TGTGCCAGCAGCTTAATCGGCAGCTTCTATGGCTACACCTTC

j_gene: TRBJ1-5
v_gene: TRBV19
abundance: -
d_gene: TRBD1
CDR3aa: CASSTQARQGTRSGQPQHF
CDR3nt: TGTGCCAGTAGTACCCAAGCGAGACAGGGTACAAGGTCAGGTCAGCCCCAGCATTTT

j_gene: TRBJ2-1
v_gene: TRBV11-2
abundance: -
d_gene: TRBD2
CDR3aa: CASSLDLPLAEIYNEQFF
CDR3nt: TGTGCCAGCAGCTTAGATCTCCCACTAGCGGAAATCTACAATGAGCAGTTCTTC

j_gene: TRBJ1-6
v_gene: TRBV28
abundance: -
d_gene: -
CDR3aa: CASSLSQGSSPLHF
CDR3nt: TGTGCCAGCAGTTTATCACAGGGATCTTCACCCCTCCACTTT

j_gene: TRBJ1-3
v_gene: TRBV5-6
abundance: -
d_gene: -
CDR3aa: CASSFDGTRGNTIYF
CDR3nt: TGTGCCAGCAGCTTTGACGGGACTCGAGGAAACACCATATATTTT

j_gene: TRBJ1-2
v_gene: TRBV12-3/TRBV12-4
abundance: -
d_gene: TRBD1
CDR3aa: CASRPGTGDGYTF
CDR3nt: TGTGCCAGCAGGCCGGGGACAGGTGATGGCTACACCTTC

j_gene: TRBJ2-7
v_gene: TRBV29-1
abundance: -
d_gene: TRBD2
CDR3aa: CSVRERGGENDEQYF
CDR3nt: TGCAGCGTCCGCGAGCGGGGAGGGGAAAACGACGAGCAGTACTTC

j_gene: TRBJ1-4
v_gene: TRBV10-3
abundance: -
d_gene: -
CDR3aa: CAISELPATNEKLFF
CDR3nt: TGTGCCATCAGTGAGCTCCCCGCAACTAATGAAAAACTGTTTTTT

j_gene: TRBJ1-2
v_gene: TRBV3-1/TRBV3-2
abundance: -
d_gene: -
CDR3aa: CASSQGAYGYTF
CDR3nt: TGTGCCAGCAGCCAAGGGGCCTATGGCTACACCTTC

j_gene: TRBJ2-7
v_gene: TRBV9
abundance: -
d_gene: -
CDR3aa: CASSAGLGPYEQYF
CDR3nt: TGTGCCAGCAGCGCAGGACTTGGGCCCTACGAGCAGTACTTC

j_gene: TRBJ2-7
v_gene: TRBV11-3
abundance: -
d_gene: -
CDR3aa: CASSFGGSNYEQYF
CDR3nt: TGTGCCAGCAGCTTTGGGGGGTCTAACTACGAGCAGTACTTC

j_gene: TRBJ2-6
v_gene: TRBV21-1
abundance: -
d_gene: -
CDR3aa: CASSFAGGFNKQGSGANVLTF
CDR3nt: TGTGCCAGCAGCTTCGCGGGTGGCTTTAACAAACAGGGCTCTGGGGCCAACGTCCTGACTTTC

j_gene: TRBJ1-4
v_gene: TRBV28
abundance: -
d_gene: -
CDR3aa: CASSPGTASNEKLFF
CDR3nt: TGTGCCAGCAGTCCCGGGACGGCTTCTAATGAAAAACTGTTTTTT

j_gene: TRBJ2-7
v_gene: TRBV30
abundance: once
d_gene: TRBD2
CDR3aa: CAWIIAGGYEQYF
CDR3nt: TGTGCCTGGATCATAGCGGGGGGGTACGAGCAGTACTTC

j_gene: TRBJ1-1
v_gene: TRBV25-1
abundance: -
d_gene: -
CDR3aa: CASSGGTMNTEAFF
CDR3nt: TGTGCCAGCAGTGGGGGGACGATGAACACTGAAGCTTTCTTT

j_gene: TRBJ2-2
v_gene: TRBV11-3
abundance: -
d_gene: -
CDR3aa: CASSPRTGRGELFF
CDR3nt: TGTGCCAGCAGCCCCCGGACTGGCCGAGGGGAGCTGTTTTTT

j_gene: TRBJ2-1
v_gene: TRBV10-2
abundance: -
d_gene: -
CDR3aa: CASSESVTVHRGSYNEQFF
CDR3nt: TGCGCCAGCAGTGAGTCGGTGACAGTCCACCGGGGCTCCTACAATGAGCAGTTCTTC

j_gene: TRBJ1-6
v_gene: TRBV6-6
abundance: -
d_gene: -
CDR3aa: CASSPFGGGNSPLHF
CDR3nt: TGTGCCAGCAGTCCCTTCGGGGGAGGCAATTCACCCCTCCACTTT

j_gene: TRBJ2-1
v_gene: TRBV5-5
abundance: -
d_gene: TRBD2
CDR3aa: CASSAGVSGNEQFF
CDR3nt: TGTGCCAGCAGCGCGGGGGTATCGGGCAATGAGCAGTTCTTC

j_gene: TRBJ2-5
v_gene: TRBV6-6
abundance: -
d_gene: TRBD1
CDR3aa: CASRHGTGTQETQYF
CDR3nt: TGTGCCAGCAGACACGGGACAGGGACACAAGAGACCCAGTACTTC

j_gene: TRBJ1-2
v_gene: TRBV28
abundance: few
d_gene: -
CDR3aa: CASREPGRSYGYTF
CDR3nt: TGTGCCAGCAGAGAGCCTGGGAGATCCTATGGCTACACCTTC

j_gene: TRBJ1-2
v_gene: TRBV6-5
abundance: -
d_gene: TRBD1
CDR3aa: CASTGGYGYTF
CDR3nt: TGTGCCAGCACAGGGGGGTATGGCTACACCTTC

j_gene: TRBJ1-1
v_gene: TRBV6-6
abundance: -
d_gene: -
CDR3aa: CASSYGGPPEAFF
CDR3nt: TGTGCCAGCAGTTACGGGGGGCCTCCTGAAGCTTTCTTT

j_gene: TRBJ1-6
v_gene: TRBV24-1
abundance: once
d_gene: TRBD1
CDR3aa: CATSETGNSPLHF
CDR3nt: TGTGCCACCAGTGAGACAGGGAATTCACCCCTCCACTTT

j_gene: TRBJ1-5
v_gene: TRBV4-1
abundance: -
d_gene: -
CDR3aa: CASSPLEGQFNQPQHF
CDR3nt: TGCGCCAGCAGCCCTCTAGAAGGACAGTTCAATCAGCCCCAGCATTTT

j_gene: TRBJ2-2
v_gene: TRBV9
abundance: -
d_gene: -
CDR3aa: CASSVDTGRAGELFF
CDR3nt: TGTGCCAGCAGCGTAGATACAGGGAGGGCCGGGGAGCTGTTTTTT

j_gene: TRBJ2-7
v_gene: TRBV14
abundance: -
d_gene: TRBD1
CDR3aa: CASRRQGGYEQYF
CDR3nt: TGTGCCAGCAGACGACAGGGCGGCTACGAGCAGTACTTC

j_gene: TRBJ2-3
v_gene: TRBV11-2
abundance: -
d_gene: TRBD1
CDR3aa: CASSFRQGPTDTQYF
CDR3nt: TGTGCCAGCAGCTTCCGACAGGGACCCACAGATACGCAGTATTTT

j_gene: TRBJ2-7
v_gene: TRBV28
abundance: -
d_gene: -
CDR3aa: CASTSRAAYEQYF
CDR3nt: TGTGCCAGCACATCCCGGGCAGCTTACGAGCAGTACTTC

j_gene: TRBJ2-1
v_gene: TRBV27
abundance: -
d_gene: -
CDR3aa: CASSLEALARSYNEQFF
CDR3nt: TGTGCCAGCAGTCTAGAAGCTCTAGCGAGATCCTACAATGAGCAGTTCTTC

j_gene: TRBJ1-4
v_gene: TRBV9
abundance: -
d_gene: -
CDR3aa: CASSVSGAASEGEKLFF
CDR3nt: TGTGCCAGCAGCGTCAGCGGGGCCGCCTCAGAGGGTGAAAAACTGTTTTTT

j_gene: TRBJ1-2
v_gene: TRBV6-5
abundance: -
d_gene: TRBD1
CDR3aa: CASRAPSGTGYGYTF
CDR3nt: TGTGCCAGCAGAGCTCCATCGGGGACAGGCTATGGCTACACCTTC

j_gene: TRBJ1-4
v_gene: TRBV16
abundance: -
d_gene: -
CDR3aa: CASSQSHRATNEKLFF
CDR3nt: TGTGCCAGCAGCCAATCCCACAGGGCAACTAATGAAAAACTGTTTTTT

j_gene: TRBJ1-1
v_gene: TRBV29-1
abundance: -
d_gene: -
CDR3aa: CSVRALPGDTEAFF
CDR3nt: TGCAGCGTGCGGGCCCTACCCGGGGACACTGAAGCTTTCTTT

j_gene: TRBJ1-2
v_gene: TRBV7-9
abundance: -
d_gene: -
CDR3aa: CASSLEAVGGYTF
CDR3nt: TGTGCCAGCAGCTTAGAAGCCGTCGGTGGCTACACCTTC

j_gene: TRBJ1-1
v_gene: TRBV6-5
abundance: -
d_gene: -
CDR3aa: CASSSQHEAFF
CDR3nt: TGTGCCAGCAGTTCACAGCATGAAGCTTTCTTT

j_gene: TRBJ1-3
v_gene: TRBV24-1
abundance: -
d_gene: TRBD1
CDR3aa: CATSDPGTAGNTIYF
CDR3nt: TGTGCCACCAGTGATCCCGGGACAGCTGGAAACACCATATATTTT

j_gene: TRBJ2-2
v_gene: TRBV24-1
abundance: -
d_gene: TRBD1
CDR3aa: CATSGGQGADTGELFF
CDR3nt: TGTGCCACCAGTGGGGGACAGGGGGCCGACACCGGGGAGCTGTTTTTT

j_gene: TRBJ1-6
v_gene: TRBV5-1
abundance: -
d_gene: -
CDR3aa: CASSLGAAASSYNSPLHF
CDR3nt: TGCGCCAGCAGCTTGGGAGCGGCGGCGAGCTCCTATAATTCACCCCTCCACTTT

j_gene: TRBJ2-2
v_gene: TRBV24-1
abundance: -
d_gene: -
CDR3aa: CATSVQGRAGELFF
CDR3nt: TGTGCCACCAGTGTCCAGGGGAGGGCCGGGGAGCTGTTTTTT

j_gene: TRBJ1-3
v_gene: TRBV5-6
abundance: -
d_gene: -
CDR3aa: CASSWDNLSGNTIYF
CDR3nt: TGTGCCAGCAGCTGGGACAATCTCTCTGGAAACACCATATATTTT

j_gene: TRBJ2-2
v_gene: TRBV5-1
abundance: -
d_gene: TRBD1
CDR3aa: CASSVTGTVTGELFF
CDR3nt: TGCGCCAGCAGCGTGACCGGGACAGTCACCGGGGAGCTGTTTTTT

j_gene: TRBJ2-7
v_gene: TRBV4-1
abundance: -
d_gene: TRBD2
CDR3aa: CASSRAGLAGVQYF
CDR3nt: TGCGCCAGCAGCCGAGCGGGACTAGCGGGAGTTCAGTACTTC

j_gene: TRBJ1-1
v_gene: TRBV5-5
abundance: -
d_gene: -
CDR3aa: CASSWRTTNTEAFF
CDR3nt: TGTGCCAGCAGCTGGCGGACAACGAACACTGAAGCTTTCTTT

j_gene: TRBJ1-6
v_gene: TRBV12-3/TRBV12-4
abundance: -
d_gene: TRBD1
CDR3aa: CASRGQGLSPLHF
CDR3nt: TGTGCCAGCAGGGGACAGGGACTTTCACCCCTCCACTTT

j_gene: TRBJ2-7
v_gene: TRBV9
abundance: once
d_gene: TRBD1
CDR3aa: CASSVGAGGYEQYF
CDR3nt: TGTGCCAGCAGCGTAGGAGCAGGGGGCTACGAGCAGTACTTC

j_gene: TRBJ2-5
v_gene: TRBV2
abundance: -
d_gene: -
CDR3aa: CASSDRQVGETQYF
CDR3nt: TGTGCCAGCAGTGATCGACAGGTAGGAGAGACCCAGTACTTC

j_gene: TRBJ2-7
v_gene: TRBV6-1
abundance: -
d_gene: -
CDR3aa: CASSEVDGQYF
CDR3nt: TGTGCCAGCAGTGAAGTGGATGGGCAGTACTTC